Below, one T cell receptor (beta chain) is given with its context. The germline V gene encodes CDR1 DFQATT and CDR2 SNEGSKA (reference sequence). V shed 0 bases, J shed 4 bases, and the junction held 11 bases outside the gene matches. The CDR3 is 17 amino acids. The data derive from a study of T-cell reconstitution after alpha-beta-depleted transplantation in children. Construction of the TCRbeta library involved unique molecular identifiers. TCRdb processed the PCR reads anew with MiXCR; each CDR3 protein has one entry. Here the sample spans almost 400,000 distinct CDR3 sequences, around 20% being singletons.

The material sequenced was PBMCs from the stem cell graft donor, taken from the stem cell graft. The chain has TRBV20-1 and TRBJ2-1, with 8 bases identical to TRBD2. This receptor was obtained from a human donor who donated a stem cell graft to a child with acute myeloid leukemia. The CDR3 DNA reads as TGCAGTGCTAGAGAGGAGACTTTCGGACTAGCATACAATGAGCAGTTCTTC. It codes for CSAREETFGLAYNEQFF.